Sequencing of this TCR beta chain was carried out in a study of T cells in Graves' hyperthyroidism and ophthalmopathy. Findings and caveats of the study: Model predictions of ophthalmopathy came a median around 7.1 months before onset.

Worth noting for this clonotype: Antigen unknown.

The CDR3 sequence is 12 residues long. Germline-derived CDR1 and CDR2 are SGHAT and FQNNGV. V lost 2 bases, J lost 9 bases, and 11 bases lay in between. The investigators amplified TCR beta CDR3 regions from RNA transcripts. The HTBI primer set was used in a first-round RT-PCR of the TCR CDR3. TCRdb used MiXCR to reprocess the multiplex PCR reads, holding one entry per CDR3 protein. The sample lists more than 500,000 distinct CDR3 sequences, roughly 17% occurring once. Sequencing was carried out using blood. This receptor was obtained from a woman aged 25 to 39 with Graves' hyperthyroidism. The V and J genes are TRBV11-2 and TRBJ2-7; D is unclear. CDR3 DNA: TGTGCCAGCAGCTTACAAGACACCGGGCAGTACTTC. It specifies CASSLQDTGQYF.